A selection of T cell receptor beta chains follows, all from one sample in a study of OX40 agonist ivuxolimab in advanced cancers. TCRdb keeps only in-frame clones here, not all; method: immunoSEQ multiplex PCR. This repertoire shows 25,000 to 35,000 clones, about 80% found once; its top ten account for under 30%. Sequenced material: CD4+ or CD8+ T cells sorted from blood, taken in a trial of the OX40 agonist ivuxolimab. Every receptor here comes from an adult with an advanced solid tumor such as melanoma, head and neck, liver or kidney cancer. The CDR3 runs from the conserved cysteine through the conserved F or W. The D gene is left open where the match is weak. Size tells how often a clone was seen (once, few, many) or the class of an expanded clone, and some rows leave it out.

CDR3nt: TGTGCCAGCAGTGAATGGCAGTACGAGCAGTACTTC
CDR3aa: CASSEWQYEQYF
d_gene: NA
j_gene: TRBJ2-7
v_gene: TRBV6-1
abundance: NA

CDR3nt: TGTGCCAGCAGTGGGGGGCCCAACATGGCCCAGCATTTT
CDR3aa: CASSGGPNMAQHF
d_gene: NA
j_gene: TRBJ1-5
v_gene: TRBV6-5
abundance: NA

CDR3nt: TGTGCCAGCTCACCACGTCAAGGCTTTGGTTCCTACGAGCAGTACTTC
CDR3aa: CASSPRQGFGSYEQYF
d_gene: NA
j_gene: TRBJ2-7
v_gene: TRBV18
abundance: NA

CDR3nt: TGTGCCAGCAGTCCCGGATTAATTAGCAATCAGCCCCAGCATTTT
CDR3aa: CASSPGLISNQPQHF
d_gene: NA
j_gene: TRBJ1-5
v_gene: TRBV6-1
abundance: NA

CDR3nt: TGTGCCAGCAGCCCGAGAAAAGGTACAGATACGCAGTATTTT
CDR3aa: CASSPRKGTDTQYF
d_gene: NA
j_gene: TRBJ2-3
v_gene: TRBV11-2
abundance: NA

CDR3nt: TGTGCCAGCAGTTACGACGGTAATGAAAAACTGTTTTTT
CDR3aa: CASSYDGNEKLFF
d_gene: NA
j_gene: TRBJ1-4
v_gene: TRBV6-5
abundance: NA

CDR3nt: TGTGCCAGTAGTAATCGAGGGGACAGGGGAAGCAATCAGCCCCAGCATTTT
CDR3aa: CASSNRGDRGSNQPQHF
d_gene: TRBD1
j_gene: TRBJ1-5
v_gene: TRBV19
abundance: NA

CDR3nt: TGTGCCAGCAGCCGGCGGGACAGGGGGAATTCACCCCTCCACTTT
CDR3aa: CASSRRDRGNSPLHF
d_gene: TRBD1
j_gene: TRBJ1-6
v_gene: TRBV5-6
abundance: NA

CDR3nt: TGTGCCAGCAGCGAAAACGGGGCGCGTGTCGAGCAGTACTTC
CDR3aa: CASSENGARVEQYF
d_gene: NA
j_gene: TRBJ2-7
v_gene: TRBV28
abundance: NA

CDR3nt: TGTGCCAGCACCCGGGGCTCCGGCGGGTGGGATACGCAGTATTTT
CDR3aa: CASTRGSGGWDTQYF
d_gene: NA
j_gene: TRBJ2-3
v_gene: TRBV11-2
abundance: NA

CDR3nt: TGTGCCAGCAGGGGGACAGCTAGCATGAACACTGAAGCTTTCTTT
CDR3aa: CASRGTASMNTEAFF
d_gene: TRBD1
j_gene: TRBJ1-1
v_gene: TRBV2
abundance: NA

CDR3nt: TGTGCCAGCATGCAGCGGGGGGCCGGCAATGAGCAGTTCTTC
CDR3aa: CASMQRGAGNEQFF
d_gene: TRBD2
j_gene: TRBJ2-1
v_gene: TRBV2
abundance: NA

CDR3nt: TGCGCCAGCAGCCGTGGGGACAGCTCCTACAATGAGCAGTTCTTC
CDR3aa: CASSRGDSSYNEQFF
d_gene: TRBD1
j_gene: TRBJ2-1
v_gene: TRBV5-1
abundance: medium-sized

CDR3nt: TGTGCCATCAGTGACAGGAATCAGCCCCAGCATTTT
CDR3aa: CAISDRNQPQHF
d_gene: NA
j_gene: TRBJ1-5
v_gene: TRBV10-3
abundance: NA

CDR3nt: TGTGCCAGCGCCCGAGGCCATAATGAAAAACTGTTTTTT
CDR3aa: CASARGHNEKLFF
d_gene: NA
j_gene: TRBJ1-4
v_gene: TRBV28
abundance: NA

CDR3nt: TGTGCCAGCAGCCAAAGGAGGTCCGAGGAGCAGTTCTTC
CDR3aa: CASSQRRSEEQFF
d_gene: NA
j_gene: TRBJ2-1
v_gene: TRBV6-5
abundance: NA

CDR3nt: TGTGCCAGCAGCTTCGGGACAGGGGGGGTTTACGAGCAGTACTTC
CDR3aa: CASSFGTGGVYEQYF
d_gene: TRBD1
j_gene: TRBJ2-7
v_gene: TRBV27
abundance: NA

CDR3nt: TGTGCCAGCTCACCCAGACAGGGCGGCACAGATACGCAGTATTTT
CDR3aa: CASSPRQGGTDTQYF
d_gene: TRBD1
j_gene: TRBJ2-3
v_gene: TRBV18
abundance: NA

CDR3nt: TGTGCCAGCAGTGGCCCCGGAGTAAACACCGGGGAGCTGTTTTTT
CDR3aa: CASSGPGVNTGELFF
d_gene: NA
j_gene: TRBJ2-2
v_gene: TRBV2
abundance: NA

CDR3nt: TGTGCCAGCAGTTACGATGGGAGGTCCTACGAGCAGTACTTC
CDR3aa: CASSYDGRSYEQYF
d_gene: NA
j_gene: TRBJ2-7
v_gene: TRBV6-5
abundance: NA

CDR3nt: TGTGCCAGCAGTTTATTAAGCCCGAGGACTTACCCAAATCAGCCCCAGCATTTT
CDR3aa: CASSLLSPRTYPNQPQHF
d_gene: NA
j_gene: TRBJ1-5
v_gene: TRBV27
abundance: medium-sized

CDR3nt: TGTGCCAGCAGCAAAGCCGAGGTTCCAACCTCTGGAAACACCATATATTTT
CDR3aa: CASSKAEVPTSGNTIYF
d_gene: NA
j_gene: TRBJ1-3
v_gene: TRBV21-1
abundance: NA